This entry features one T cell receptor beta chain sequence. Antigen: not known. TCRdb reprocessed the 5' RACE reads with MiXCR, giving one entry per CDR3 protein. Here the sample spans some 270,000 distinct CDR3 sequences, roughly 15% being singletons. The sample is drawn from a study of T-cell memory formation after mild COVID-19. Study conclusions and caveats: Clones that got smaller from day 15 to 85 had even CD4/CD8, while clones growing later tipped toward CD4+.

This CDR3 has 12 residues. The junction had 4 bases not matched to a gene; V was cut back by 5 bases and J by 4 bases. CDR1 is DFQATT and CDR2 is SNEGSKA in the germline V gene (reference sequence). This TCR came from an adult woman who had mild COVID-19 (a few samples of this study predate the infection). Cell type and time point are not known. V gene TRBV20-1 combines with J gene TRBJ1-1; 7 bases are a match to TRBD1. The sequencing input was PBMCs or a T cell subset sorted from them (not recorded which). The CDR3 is CSAVKGATEAFF. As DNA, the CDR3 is TGCAGTGCTGTTAAGGGGGCCACTGAAGCTTTCTTT.